Listed below are T cell receptor beta chains from one sample, sequenced in a study of shared clonotypes between healthy human individuals. This table comes from immunoSEQ multiplex PCR, and its TCRdb copy is limited to in-frame clones, with some not included. Of about 490,000 clones in the sample, over 65% are singletons; the top ten hold 10% to 15%. The specimen was PBMCs. The receptors here all came from a middle-aged woman in good health. Some clones in this sample may be carry-over from other donors' samples. CDR3s include the opening cysteine and the closing phenylalanine or tryptophan. D genes are given only for firm matches. Size tells how often a clone was seen (once, few, many) or the class of an expanded clone, and some rows leave it out.

J gene: TRBJ2-3; clone size: .; D gene: TRBD1; V gene: TRBV7-2; CDR3 protein: CASSLLTGNIPDTQYF; CDR3 DNA: TGTGCCAGCAGCTTACTGACAGGGAATATTCCAGATACGCAGTATTTT
J gene: TRBJ1-1; clone size: .; D gene: .; V gene: TRBV19; CDR3 protein: CATAGEMNTEAFF; CDR3 DNA: TGTGCCACCGCCGGGGAAATGAACACTGAAGCTTTCTTT
J gene: TRBJ2-5; clone size: few; D gene: .; V gene: TRBV5-1; CDR3 protein: CASSLRPSLRTDRSPQETQYF; CDR3 DNA: TGCGCCAGCAGCTTGAGGCCCTCGCTTAGGACAGATCGGAGCCCGCAAGAGACCCAGTACTTC
J gene: TRBJ1-1; clone size: .; D gene: .; V gene: TRBV5-1; CDR3 protein: CASSFEGGNTEAFF; CDR3 DNA: TGCGCCAGCAGCTTCGAGGGGGGGAACACTGAAGCTTTCTTT
J gene: TRBJ2-1; clone size: few; D gene: TRBD2; V gene: TRBV25-1; CDR3 protein: CASSATSGSGDEQFF; CDR3 DNA: TGTGCCAGCAGTGCCACTAGCGGGAGTGGGGATGAGCAGTTCTTC
J gene: TRBJ2-2; clone size: .; D gene: .; V gene: TRBV28; CDR3 protein: CASAGPSNTGELFF; CDR3 DNA: TGTGCCAGCGCCGGGCCCTCGAACACCGGGGAGCTGTTTTTT
J gene: TRBJ2-2; clone size: many; D gene: .; V gene: TRBV5-1; CDR3 protein: CASSPSNPTGELFF; CDR3 DNA: TGCGCCAGCAGCCCGAGCAATCCCACCGGGGAGCTGTTTTTT
J gene: TRBJ2-3; clone size: once; D gene: .; V gene: TRBV10-3; CDR3 protein: CAISDGVRGADTQYF; CDR3 DNA: TGTGCCATCAGTGATGGGGTCAGAGGTGCAGATACGCAGTATTTT
J gene: TRBJ2-5; clone size: .; D gene: .; V gene: TRBV5-6; CDR3 protein: CASSLIRNPETQYF; CDR3 DNA: TGTGCCAGCAGCTTGATACGAAACCCGGAGACCCAGTACTTC
J gene: TRBJ2-2; clone size: .; D gene: TRBD2; V gene: TRBV7-9; CDR3 protein: CATQREFTGELFF; CDR3 DNA: TGTGCCACCCAGCGGGAGTTCACCGGGGAGCTGTTTTTT
J gene: TRBJ2-6; clone size: .; D gene: .; V gene: TRBV19; CDR3 protein: CASSIEAQSGANVLTF; CDR3 DNA: TGTGCCAGTAGTATAGAAGCCCAGTCTGGGGCCAACGTCCTGACTTTC
J gene: TRBJ2-7; clone size: once; D gene: TRBD1; V gene: TRBV18; CDR3 protein: CASSRTGSYEQYF; CDR3 DNA: TGTGCCAGCTCACGGACAGGGTCCTACGAGCAGTACTTC
J gene: TRBJ1-1; clone size: many; D gene: .; V gene: TRBV27; CDR3 protein: CASSRRYGDTEAFF; CDR3 DNA: TGTGCCAGCAGTAGAAGGTACGGCGACACTGAAGCTTTCTTT
J gene: TRBJ2-2; clone size: .; D gene: .; V gene: TRBV30; CDR3 protein: CAWGPGVLPVGTGELFF; CDR3 DNA: TGTGCCTGGGGTCCGGGCGTCCTTCCGGTGGGCACCGGGGAGCTGTTTTTT
J gene: TRBJ2-7; clone size: once; D gene: .; V gene: TRBV6-6; CDR3 protein: CASSYWDQTYEQYF; CDR3 DNA: TGTGCCAGCAGTTACTGGGACCAAACCTACGAGCAGTACTTC
J gene: TRBJ2-7; clone size: few; D gene: .; V gene: TRBV12-5; CDR3 protein: CASGLYPGSEQYF; CDR3 DNA: TGTGCTAGTGGTTTGTACCCAGGGTCCGAGCAGTACTTC
J gene: TRBJ2-7; clone size: .; D gene: TRBD2; V gene: TRBV28; CDR3 protein: CASRGSGRVYEQYF; CDR3 DNA: TGTGCCAGCAGGGGTAGCGGGAGGGTCTACGAGCAGTACTTC
J gene: TRBJ2-1; clone size: .; D gene: TRBD2; V gene: TRBV18; CDR3 protein: CASSGLAVAEGSYNEQFF; CDR3 DNA: TGTGCCAGCTCGGGACTAGCGGTAGCAGAGGGCTCCTACAATGAGCAGTTCTTC
J gene: TRBJ2-2; clone size: once; D gene: .; V gene: TRBV7-2; CDR3 protein: CASSQSGPSTGELFF; CDR3 DNA: TGTGCCAGCAGCCAGTCCGGCCCTAGCACCGGGGAGCTGTTTTTT
J gene: TRBJ2-3; clone size: .; D gene: TRBD2; V gene: TRBV7-2; CDR3 protein: CASSHGLAEDTQYF; CDR3 DNA: TGTGCCAGCAGCCATGGACTAGCGGAGGATACGCAGTATTTT
J gene: TRBJ2-7; clone size: .; D gene: .; V gene: TRBV18; CDR3 protein: CASSPGTEAYEQYF; CDR3 DNA: TGTGCCAGCTCACCCGGGACGGAAGCCTACGAGCAGTACTTC
J gene: TRBJ2-7; clone size: .; D gene: .; V gene: TRBV27; CDR3 protein: CASSPRAGTYYEQYF; CDR3 DNA: TGTGCCAGCAGCCCCCGAGCGGGCACTTACTACGAGCAGTACTTC
J gene: TRBJ2-3; clone size: .; D gene: .; V gene: TRBV5-4; CDR3 protein: CASSSKGGKLTDTQYF; CDR3 DNA: TGTGCCAGCAGCTCAAAGGGGGGGAAACTTACAGATACGCAGTATTTT
J gene: TRBJ1-5; clone size: .; D gene: TRBD1; V gene: TRBV28; CDR3 protein: CASNRPSTGGNQPQHF; CDR3 DNA: TGTGCCAGCAACCGACCCTCGACAGGGGGCAATCAGCCCCAGCATTTT
J gene: TRBJ2-7; clone size: many; D gene: .; V gene: TRBV6-1; CDR3 protein: CASRGWVDPYEQYF; CDR3 DNA: TGTGCCAGCAGGGGCTGGGTCGATCCCTACGAGCAGTACTTC
J gene: TRBJ2-5; clone size: .; D gene: .; V gene: TRBV5-1; CDR3 protein: CASGSTGSQETQYF; CDR3 DNA: TGCGCCAGCGGCTCTACAGGGAGCCAAGAGACCCAGTACTTC
J gene: TRBJ2-7; clone size: .; D gene: TRBD2; V gene: TRBV7-2; CDR3 protein: CASSPSGTAIYEQYF; CDR3 DNA: TGTGCCAGCAGCCCTAGCGGGACAGCTATCTACGAGCAGTACTTC
J gene: TRBJ2-7; clone size: .; D gene: .; V gene: TRBV6-5; CDR3 protein: CASSYSGGQYYEQYF; CDR3 DNA: TGTGCCAGCAGTTACTCAGGGGGGCAGTACTACGAGCAGTACTTC
J gene: TRBJ1-4; clone size: .; D gene: .; V gene: TRBV11-2; CDR3 protein: CASSLDLLSELFF; CDR3 DNA: TGTGCCAGCAGCTTAGATCTTCTGTCGGAACTGTTTTTT
J gene: TRBJ1-1; clone size: .; D gene: .; V gene: TRBV19; CDR3 protein: CASSIAGSNTEAFF; CDR3 DNA: TGTGCCAGTAGTATTGCAGGGTCGAACACTGAAGCTTTCTTT
J gene: TRBJ2-7; clone size: .; D gene: TRBD1; V gene: TRBV7-3; CDR3 protein: CASSDRDSSYEQYF; CDR3 DNA: TGTGCCAGCAGCGACCGGGACAGCTCCTACGAGCAGTACTTC
J gene: TRBJ2-2; clone size: .; D gene: .; V gene: TRBV2; CDR3 protein: CASRQGLSTGELFF; CDR3 DNA: TGTGCCAGCAGGCAGGGCCTTAGCACCGGGGAGCTGTTTTTT
J gene: TRBJ2-7; clone size: .; D gene: .; V gene: TRBV28; CDR3 protein: CASSLVPGAGQYF; CDR3 DNA: TGTGCCAGCAGTTTGGTTCCCGGGGCGGGGCAGTACTTC
J gene: TRBJ2-2; clone size: .; D gene: TRBD1; V gene: TRBV11-3; CDR3 protein: CASSGTANTGELFF; CDR3 DNA: TGTGCCAGCAGCGGGACAGCGAACACCGGGGAGCTGTTTTTT
J gene: TRBJ1-5; clone size: .; D gene: .; V gene: TRBV28; CDR3 protein: CASSFGSWVSNQPQHF; CDR3 DNA: TGTGCCAGCAGTTTTGGTAGCTGGGTCAGCAATCAGCCCCAGCATTTT
J gene: TRBJ2-5; clone size: .; D gene: .; V gene: TRBV5-1; CDR3 protein: CASSLGLGGGETQYF; CDR3 DNA: TGCGCCAGCAGCTTGGGTCTGGGTGGGGGAGAGACCCAGTACTTC
J gene: TRBJ2-5; clone size: .; D gene: TRBD1; V gene: TRBV5-1; CDR3 protein: CASSPRDRGETQYF; CDR3 DNA: TGCGCCAGCAGCCCCCGGGACAGGGGAGAGACCCAGTACTTC
J gene: TRBJ2-5; clone size: .; D gene: .; V gene: TRBV10-3; CDR3 protein: CAIGPGVANQETQYF; CDR3 DNA: TGTGCCATCGGCCCCGGAGTCGCAAACCAAGAGACCCAGTACTTC
J gene: TRBJ1-2; clone size: .; D gene: TRBD1; V gene: TRBV28; CDR3 protein: CASSTNDRGYGYTF; CDR3 DNA: TGTGCCAGCAGTACTAACGACAGGGGCTATGGCTACACCTTC
J gene: TRBJ2-7; clone size: .; D gene: .; V gene: TRBV19; CDR3 protein: CASKGGWEQYF; CDR3 DNA: TGTGCCAGTAAAGGAGGATGGGAGCAGTACTTC
J gene: TRBJ2-4; clone size: .; D gene: TRBD2; V gene: TRBV27; CDR3 protein: CASRRGLAVAKNIQYF; CDR3 DNA: TGTGCCAGCAGACGGGGACTAGCGGTAGCCAAAAACATTCAGTACTTC
J gene: TRBJ1-2; clone size: .; D gene: .; V gene: TRBV29-1; CDR3 protein: CSVAQPTTTALEYGYTF; CDR3 DNA: TGCAGCGTTGCGCAGCCGACTACCACGGCCCTGGAATATGGCTACACCTTC
J gene: TRBJ1-1; clone size: few; D gene: .; V gene: TRBV7-9; CDR3 protein: CASSFLARRGEMNTEAFF; CDR3 DNA: TGTGCCAGCAGCTTTCTCGCCAGGCGGGGAGAGATGAACACTGAAGCTTTCTTT